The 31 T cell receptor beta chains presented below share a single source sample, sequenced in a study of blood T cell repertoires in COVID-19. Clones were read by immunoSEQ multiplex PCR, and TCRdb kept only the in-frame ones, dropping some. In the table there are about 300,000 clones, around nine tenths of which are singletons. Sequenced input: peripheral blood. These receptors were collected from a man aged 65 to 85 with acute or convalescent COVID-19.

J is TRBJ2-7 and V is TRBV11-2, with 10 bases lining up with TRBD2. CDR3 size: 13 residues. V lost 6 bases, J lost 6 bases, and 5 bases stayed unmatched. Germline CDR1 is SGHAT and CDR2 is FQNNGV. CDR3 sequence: CASRLRLAGEQYF. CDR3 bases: TGTGCCAGCAGATTGAGACTAGCGGGCGAGCAGTACTTC.

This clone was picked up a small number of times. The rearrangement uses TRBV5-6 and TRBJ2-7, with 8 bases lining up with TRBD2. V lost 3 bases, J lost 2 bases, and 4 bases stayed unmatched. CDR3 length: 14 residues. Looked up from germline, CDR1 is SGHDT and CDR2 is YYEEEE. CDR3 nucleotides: TGTGCCAGCAGCTACCTAGCGGGCCCCTACGAGCAGTACTTC. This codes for CASSYLAGPYEQYF.

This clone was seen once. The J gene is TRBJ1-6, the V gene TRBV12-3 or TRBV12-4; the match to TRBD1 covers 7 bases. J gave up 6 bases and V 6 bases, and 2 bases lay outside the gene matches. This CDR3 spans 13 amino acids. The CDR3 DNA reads TGTGCCAGCAGGACAGGGATTAATTCACCCCTCCACTTT. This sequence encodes CASRTGINSPLHF.

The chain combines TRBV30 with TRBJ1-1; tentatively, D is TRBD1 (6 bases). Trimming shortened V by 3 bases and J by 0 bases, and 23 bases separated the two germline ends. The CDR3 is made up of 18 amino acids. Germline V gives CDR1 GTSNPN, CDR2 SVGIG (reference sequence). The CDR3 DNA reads TGTGCCTGGAGCGATAACAGCTGGACAGATCGAATGAACACTGAAGCTTTCTTT. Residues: CAWSDNSWTDRMNTEAFF.

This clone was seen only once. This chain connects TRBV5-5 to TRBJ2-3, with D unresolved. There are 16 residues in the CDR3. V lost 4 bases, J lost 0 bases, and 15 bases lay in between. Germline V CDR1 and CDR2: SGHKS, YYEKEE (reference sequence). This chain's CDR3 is CASSLRFFPSTDTQYF. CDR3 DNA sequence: TGTGCCAGCAGCCTGCGTTTTTTCCCTAGCACAGATACGCAGTATTTT. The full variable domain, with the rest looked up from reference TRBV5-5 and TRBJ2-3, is DAGVTQSPTHLIKTRGQQVTLRCSPISGHKSVSWYQQVLGQGPQFIFQYYEKEERGRGNFPDRFSARQFPNYSSELNVNALLLGDSALYLCASSLRFFPSTDTQYFGPGTRLTVL.

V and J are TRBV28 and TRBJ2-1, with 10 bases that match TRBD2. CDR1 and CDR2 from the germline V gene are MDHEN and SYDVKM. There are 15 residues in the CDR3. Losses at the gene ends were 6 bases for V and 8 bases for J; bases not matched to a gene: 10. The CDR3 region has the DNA TGTGCCAGCAGCCCCGGCGGGCTAGCGGGGGATGAGCAGTTCTTC. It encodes CASSPGGLAGDEQFF.

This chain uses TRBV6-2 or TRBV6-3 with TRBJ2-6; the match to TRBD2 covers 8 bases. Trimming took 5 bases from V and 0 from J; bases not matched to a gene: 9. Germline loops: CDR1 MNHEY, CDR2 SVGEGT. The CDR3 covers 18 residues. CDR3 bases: TGTGCCAGCAGTAATCCTAGCGGGCCCCGCTCTGGGGCCAACGTCCTGACTTTC. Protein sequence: CASSNPSGPRSGANVLTF.

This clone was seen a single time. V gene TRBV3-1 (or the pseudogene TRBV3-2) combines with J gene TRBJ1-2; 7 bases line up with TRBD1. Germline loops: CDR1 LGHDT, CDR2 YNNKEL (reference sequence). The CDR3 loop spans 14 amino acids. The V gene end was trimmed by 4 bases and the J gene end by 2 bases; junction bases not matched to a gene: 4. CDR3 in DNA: TGTGCCAGCAGCCCCGGACAGGCAAACTATGGCTACACCTTC. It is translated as CASSPGQANYGYTF.

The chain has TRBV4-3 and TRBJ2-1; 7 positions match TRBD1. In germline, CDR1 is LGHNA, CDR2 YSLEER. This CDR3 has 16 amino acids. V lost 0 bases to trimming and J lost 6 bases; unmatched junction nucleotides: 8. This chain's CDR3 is CASSQETGTVGNEQFF. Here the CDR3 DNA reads TGCGCCAGCAGCCAAGAGACCGGGACAGTGGGCAATGAGCAGTTCTTC.

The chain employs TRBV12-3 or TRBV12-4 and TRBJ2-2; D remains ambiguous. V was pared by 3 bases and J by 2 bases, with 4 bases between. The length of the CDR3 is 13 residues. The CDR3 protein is CASSFPNTGELFF. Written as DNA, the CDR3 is TGTGCCAGCAGTTTCCCAAACACCGGGGAGCTGTTTTTT.

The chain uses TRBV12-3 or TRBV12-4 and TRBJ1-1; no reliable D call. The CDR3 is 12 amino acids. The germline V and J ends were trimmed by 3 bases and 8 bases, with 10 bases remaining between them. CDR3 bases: TGTGCCAGCAGTTTTCCGGGAACGGAAGCTTTCTTT. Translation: CASSFPGTEAFF.

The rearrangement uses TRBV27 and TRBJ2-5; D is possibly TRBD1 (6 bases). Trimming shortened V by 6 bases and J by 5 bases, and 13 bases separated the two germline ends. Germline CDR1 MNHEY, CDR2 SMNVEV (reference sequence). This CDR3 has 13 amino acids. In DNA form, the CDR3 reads TGTGCCAGCAGATCAGGGGTTAGGGAGACCCAGTACTTC. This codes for CASRSGVRETQYF.

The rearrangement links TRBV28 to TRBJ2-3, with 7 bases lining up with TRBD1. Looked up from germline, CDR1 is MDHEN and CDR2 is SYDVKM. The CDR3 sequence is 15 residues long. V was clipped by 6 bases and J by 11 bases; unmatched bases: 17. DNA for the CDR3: TGTGCCAGCAGCCCGGGACAGTCGGGCTTGGGGATGCAGTATTTT. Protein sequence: CASSPGQSGLGMQYF. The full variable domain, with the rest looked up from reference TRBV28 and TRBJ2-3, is DVKVTQSSRYLVKRTGEKVFLECVQDMDHENMFWYRQDPGLGLRLIYFSYDVKMKEKGDIPEGYSVSREKKERFSLILESASTNQTSMYLCASSPGQSGLGMQYFGPGTRLTVL.

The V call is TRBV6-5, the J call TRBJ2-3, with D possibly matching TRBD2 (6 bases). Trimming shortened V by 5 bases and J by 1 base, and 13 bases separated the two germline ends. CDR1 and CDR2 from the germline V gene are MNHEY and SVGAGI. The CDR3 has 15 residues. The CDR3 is CASSTPGGGTDTQYF. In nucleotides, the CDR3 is TGTGCCAGCAGTACCCCCGGGGGTGGCACAGATACGCAGTATTTT.

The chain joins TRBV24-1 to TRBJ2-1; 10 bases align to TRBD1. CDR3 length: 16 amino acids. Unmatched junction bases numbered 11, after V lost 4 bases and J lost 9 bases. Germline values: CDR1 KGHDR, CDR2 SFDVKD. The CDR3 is CATSDPLRDRGGEQFF. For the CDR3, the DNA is TGTGCCACCAGTGACCCCTTACGGGACAGGGGAGGTGAGCAGTTCTTC.

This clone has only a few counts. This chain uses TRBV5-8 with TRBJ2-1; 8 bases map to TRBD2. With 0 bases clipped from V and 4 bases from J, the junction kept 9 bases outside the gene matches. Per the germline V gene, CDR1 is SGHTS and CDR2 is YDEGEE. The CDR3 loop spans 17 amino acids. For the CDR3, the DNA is TGTGCCAGCAGCTTGGCTGGCGGGGGGTACGGGTACAATGAGCAGTTCTTC. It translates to CASSLAGGGYGYNEQFF. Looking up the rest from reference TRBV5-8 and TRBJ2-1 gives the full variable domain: EAGVTQSPTHLIKTRGQQATLRCSPISGHTSVYWYQQALGLGLQFLLWYDEGEERNRGNFPPRFSGRQFPNYSSELNVNALELEDSALYLCASSLAGGGYGYNEQFFGPGTRLTVL.

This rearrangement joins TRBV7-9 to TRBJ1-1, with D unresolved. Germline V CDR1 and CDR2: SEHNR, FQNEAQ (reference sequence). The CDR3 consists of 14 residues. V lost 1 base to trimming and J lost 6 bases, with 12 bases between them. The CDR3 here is CASSLGTLPAEAFF. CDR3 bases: TGTGCCAGCAGCTTAGGGACTCTCCCGGCTGAAGCTTTCTTT.

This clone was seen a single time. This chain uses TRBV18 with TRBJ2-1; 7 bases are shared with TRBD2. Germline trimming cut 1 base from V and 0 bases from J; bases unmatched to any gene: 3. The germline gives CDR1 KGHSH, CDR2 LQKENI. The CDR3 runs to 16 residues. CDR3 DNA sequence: TGTGCCAGCTCACCACTGGGGGGGATCTCCTACAATGAGCAGTTCTTC. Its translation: CASSPLGGISYNEQFF.

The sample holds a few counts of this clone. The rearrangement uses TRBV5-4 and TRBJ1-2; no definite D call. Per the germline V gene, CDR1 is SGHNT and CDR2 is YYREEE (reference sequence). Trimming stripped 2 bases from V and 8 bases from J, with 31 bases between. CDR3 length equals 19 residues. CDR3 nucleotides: TGTGCCAGCAGCTTTGGAGTTCGGTACTCCACCGAGCGGATTGGGGGCTACACCTTC. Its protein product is CASSFGVRYSTERIGGYTF.

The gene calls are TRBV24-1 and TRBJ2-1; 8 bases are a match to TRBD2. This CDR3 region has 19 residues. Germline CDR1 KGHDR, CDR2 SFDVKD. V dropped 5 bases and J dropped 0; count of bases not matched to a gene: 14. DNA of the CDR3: TGTGCCACCAGTGGTCCCGGGACTAGTTTGGGGAGCTCCTACAATGAGCAGTTCTTC. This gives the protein CATSGPGTSLGSSYNEQFF.

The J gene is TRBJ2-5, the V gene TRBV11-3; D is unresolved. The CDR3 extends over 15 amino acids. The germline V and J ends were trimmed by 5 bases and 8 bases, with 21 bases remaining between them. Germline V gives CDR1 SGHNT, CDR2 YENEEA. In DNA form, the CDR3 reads TGTGCCAGCAGCACCGGCGCAGGCCGTTTTGACACCCAGTACTTC. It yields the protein CASSTGAGRFDTQYF.

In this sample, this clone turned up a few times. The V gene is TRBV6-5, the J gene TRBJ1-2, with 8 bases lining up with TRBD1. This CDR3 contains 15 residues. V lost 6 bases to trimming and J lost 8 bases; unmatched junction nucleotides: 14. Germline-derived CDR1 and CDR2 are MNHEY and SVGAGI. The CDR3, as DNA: TGTGCCAGCAGCTTGGGACAGGTCAGGCTGGAAGGCTACACCTTC. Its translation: CASSLGQVRLEGYTF.

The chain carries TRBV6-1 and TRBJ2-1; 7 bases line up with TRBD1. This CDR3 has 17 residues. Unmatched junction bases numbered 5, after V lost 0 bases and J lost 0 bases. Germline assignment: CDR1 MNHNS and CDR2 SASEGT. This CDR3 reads CASSEALTGPSYNEQFF. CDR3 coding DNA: TGTGCCAGCAGTGAAGCGCTGACAGGGCCCTCCTACAATGAGCAGTTCTTC.

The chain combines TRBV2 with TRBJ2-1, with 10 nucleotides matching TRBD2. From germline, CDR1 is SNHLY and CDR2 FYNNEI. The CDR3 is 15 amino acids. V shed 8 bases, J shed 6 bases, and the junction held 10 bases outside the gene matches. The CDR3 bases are TGTGCCAGCGGGAGGACTAGCGGTTATGTCAATGAGCAGTTCTTC. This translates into CASGRTSGYVNEQFF.

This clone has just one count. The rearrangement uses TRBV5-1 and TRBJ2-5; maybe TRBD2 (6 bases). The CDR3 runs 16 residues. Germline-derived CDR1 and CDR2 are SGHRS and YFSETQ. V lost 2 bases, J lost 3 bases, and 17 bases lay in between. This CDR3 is CASSFAGTNGKETQYF. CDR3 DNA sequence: TGCGCCAGCAGCTTTGCGGGGACCAACGGGAAAGAGACCCAGTACTTC.

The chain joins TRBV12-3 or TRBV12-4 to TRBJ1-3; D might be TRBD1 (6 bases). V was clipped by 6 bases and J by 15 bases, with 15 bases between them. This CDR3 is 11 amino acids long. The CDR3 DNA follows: TGTGCCAGCAGGTGGGACACTCATACATATTTT. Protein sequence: CASRWDTHTYF.

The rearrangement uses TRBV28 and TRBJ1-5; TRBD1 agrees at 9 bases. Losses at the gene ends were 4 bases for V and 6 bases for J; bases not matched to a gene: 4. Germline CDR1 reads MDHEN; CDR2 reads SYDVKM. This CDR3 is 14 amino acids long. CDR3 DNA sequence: TGTGCCAGCAGTTCGACAGGGGGTACTCAGCCCCAGCATTTT. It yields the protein CASSSTGGTQPQHF.

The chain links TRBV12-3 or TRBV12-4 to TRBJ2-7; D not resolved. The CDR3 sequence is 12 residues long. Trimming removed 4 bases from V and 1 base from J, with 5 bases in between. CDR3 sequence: CASSYNSYEQYF. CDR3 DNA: TGTGCCAGCAGTTACAATTCCTACGAGCAGTACTTC.

CDR3 nucleotide sequence: TGTGCCAGCAGCTCGAGAGAGGTCACAGATACGCAGTATTTT. Amino acid sequence: CASSSREVTDTQYF. J is TRBJ2-3 and V is TRBV7-9, with D unclear. Germline V CDR1 and CDR2: SEHNR, FQNEAQ (reference sequence). V was shortened by 4 bases and J by 2 bases, with 10 bases between the two germline ends. This CDR3 comprises 14 residues.

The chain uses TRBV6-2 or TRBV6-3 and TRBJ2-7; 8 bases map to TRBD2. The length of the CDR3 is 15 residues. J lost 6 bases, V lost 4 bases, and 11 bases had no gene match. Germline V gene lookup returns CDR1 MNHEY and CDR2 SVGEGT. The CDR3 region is CASSSDTSGIREQYF. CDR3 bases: TGTGCCAGCAGTTCCGACACTAGCGGCATACGCGAGCAGTACTTC.

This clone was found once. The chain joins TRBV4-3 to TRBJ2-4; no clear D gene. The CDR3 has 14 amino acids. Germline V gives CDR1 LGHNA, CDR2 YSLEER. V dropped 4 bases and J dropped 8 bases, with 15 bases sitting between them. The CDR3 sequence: CASSPSEGRDIQYF. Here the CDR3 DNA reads TGCGCCAGCAGCCCTTCGGAAGGCCGGGACATTCAGTACTTC.